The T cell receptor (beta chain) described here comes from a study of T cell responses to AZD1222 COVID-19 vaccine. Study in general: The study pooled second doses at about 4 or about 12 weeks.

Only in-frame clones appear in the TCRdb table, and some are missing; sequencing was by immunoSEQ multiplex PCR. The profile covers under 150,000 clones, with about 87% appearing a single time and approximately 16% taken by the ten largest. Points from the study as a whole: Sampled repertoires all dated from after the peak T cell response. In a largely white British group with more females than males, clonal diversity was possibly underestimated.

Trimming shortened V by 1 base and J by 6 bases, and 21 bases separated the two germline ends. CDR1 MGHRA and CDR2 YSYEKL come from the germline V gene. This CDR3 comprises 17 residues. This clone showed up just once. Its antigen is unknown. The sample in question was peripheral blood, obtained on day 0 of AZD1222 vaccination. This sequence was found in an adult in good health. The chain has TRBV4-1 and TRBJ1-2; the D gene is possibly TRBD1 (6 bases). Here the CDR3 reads CASSQGAGRGRKNGYTF. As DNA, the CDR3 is TGCGCCAGCAGCCAAGGAGCGGGTCGGGGGCGAAAGAATGGCTACACCTTC.